Detailed here is one TCR beta chain. The antigen it recognizes is unknown. Per-base quality was not reported, and no clone a single base away is much larger than it. This record comes from a study of Ad26.COV2.S vaccination and SARS-CoV-2 variants (dated by TCRdb to about 2021). In terms of the full investigation: Vaccine-arm donors came from COV1001, a multicentre, randomized, double-blind, placebo-controlled phase I-IIa trial of Ad26.COV2.S in healthy adults. Ad26.COV2.S was administered intramuscularly at a dose of 5x10^10 or 1x10^11 viral particles, either as one shot or as two shots given 56 days apart. TCRbeta repertoire sequencing was used to assess the specificity and breadth of SARS-CoV-2-reactive T cell receptors after Ad26.COV2.S vaccination. A total of some 30 samples were included in the TCR-sequenced set, comprising roughly 19 Ad26.COV2.S vaccine recipients, 5 placebo recipients and 8 SARS-CoV-2 convalescent individuals. Trial participants were randomized into five groups of five, in which low-dose or high-dose Ad26.COV2.S was given once or twice, or placebo was given on both occasions. Investigators remained blinded to trial group allocation during experiments and outcome assessment.

The immunoSEQ Assay was the method used to sequence TCRbeta CDR3 regions. After extraction, genomic DNA underwent amplification by bias-controlled multiplex PCR, followed by high-throughput sequencing. The published analysis was carried out like this. To quantify the absolute abundance of each unique TCRbeta CDR3 region, sequences were collapsed and filtered. T cell fraction was estimated by normalization of TCRbeta template counts to usable DNA, with usable DNA being measured through amplification of reference genes present in all nucleated cells. Repertoire TCRs were annotated as SARS-CoV-2-specific by exact matching of V gene, CDR3 amino acid sequence and J gene to a known reactive TCR set. The reference SARS-CoV-2 TCR set was derived from MIRA and filtered for enrichment in COVID-19-positive ImmuneCODE repertoires, a step that removed public or cross-reactive TCRs. Using the MIRA antigens, annotated TCRs were further analysed by specific ORF or by position within an ORF. Depth was the summed frequency of annotated unique rearrangements, while breadth was defined as annotated unique rearrangements over total unique productive rearrangements. Two-sided Wilcoxon rank-sum tests were used to compare TCR breadth between groups. TCRdb retrieved this table from immuneACCESS and kept in-frame rearrangements only. Not all clones are present; in checked studies, unresolved V genes account for under half, and no reason is known for the remainder. The D gene and trimming were derived from the DNA, and the V and J assignments and clone size from that table. This sample is represented by a few hundred thousand clones; about 90% of them were singletons. The ten top clones hold around 1.7% of the sample.

The sample's treatment or condition, from its label and the paper: 15 to 20 received Ad26.COV2.S at low or high dose, single or two shots; roughly five received placebo; per-sample allocation not given. For vaccine and placebo recipients, repertoires were sequenced using samples collected on day 63 after the first injection. Cohort 1b enrolled some 25 adults aged 18-55 years at a single site in Boston, USA, between 29 July and 7 August 2020. Ad26.COV2.S was a replication-incompetent adenovirus type 26 vector that expressed a prefusion-stabilized SARS-CoV-2 spike protein derived from the original Wuhan strain. Sequences GTSNPN (CDR1) and SVGIG (CDR2) are obtained from the germline V gene (reference sequence). Taken from cysteine to phenylalanine, the CDR3 has 13 residues. The sequence is cut down to CDR3 DNA, 39 bases in frame from base 1. Trimming costs V 0 bases and J 0 bases, and their ends lie 6 bases apart.

Results and caveats for the whole study, not just this receptor: Substantial breadth of spike-specific CD8+ and CD4+ T cell responses was reported after vaccination. The study was not powered to compare responses between vaccine doses or regimens. Comparable non-spike TCR breadth was observed between vaccine and placebo recipients, consistent with only spike being contained in the vaccine. Higher spike-specific TCR breadth was observed in Ad26.COV2.S recipients than in placebo recipients (P = 0.0014). The authors noted that total T cell responses may have been underestimated by the TCR breadth and depth analyses.

The source of this sequence is a person aged 18-65 years who received the Ad26.COV2.S COVID-19 vaccine or a placebo. The rearrangement combines TRBV30 with TRBJ2-7, with the D gene not clear enough to name. The sequencing here drew on peripheral blood, taken in a trial of Ad26.COV2.S vaccine versus placebo. The sequenced DNA: TGTGCCTGGAGTGTCGACCCCTCCTACGAGCAGTACTTC. This codes for CAWSVDPSYEQYF. The full variable domain, completed from the reference TRBV30 and TRBJ2-7 proteins outside the CDR3, reads SQTIHQWPATLVQPVGSPLSLECTVEGTSNPNLYWYRQAAGRGLQLLFYSVGIGQISSEVPQNLSASRPQDRQFILSSKKLLLSDSGFYLCAWSVDPSYEQYFGPGTRLTVT.